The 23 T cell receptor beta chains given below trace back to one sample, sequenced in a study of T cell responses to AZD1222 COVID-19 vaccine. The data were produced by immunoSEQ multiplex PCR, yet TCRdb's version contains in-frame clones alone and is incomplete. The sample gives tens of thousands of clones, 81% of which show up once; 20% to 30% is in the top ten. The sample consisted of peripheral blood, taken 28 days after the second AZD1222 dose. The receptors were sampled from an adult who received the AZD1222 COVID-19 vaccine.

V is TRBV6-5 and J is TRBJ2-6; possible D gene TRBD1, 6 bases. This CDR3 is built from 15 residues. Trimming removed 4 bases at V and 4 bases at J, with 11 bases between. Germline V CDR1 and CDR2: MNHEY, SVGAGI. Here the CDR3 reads CASSLGAGGANVLTF. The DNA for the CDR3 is TGTGCCAGCAGTTTGGGGGCCGGCGGGGCCAACGTCCTGACTTTC.

The CDR3: CASSIGLGGADEQFF. The CDR3 nucleotides are TGTGCCAGTAGTATAGGTCTGGGAGGAGCCGATGAGCAGTTCTTC. The chain uses TRBV19 and TRBJ2-1, with D possibly matching TRBD2 (6 bases). This CDR3 has 15 amino acids. From germline, CDR1 is LNHDA and CDR2 SQIVND (reference sequence). V lost 1 base to trimming and J lost 8 bases, with 15 bases between them.

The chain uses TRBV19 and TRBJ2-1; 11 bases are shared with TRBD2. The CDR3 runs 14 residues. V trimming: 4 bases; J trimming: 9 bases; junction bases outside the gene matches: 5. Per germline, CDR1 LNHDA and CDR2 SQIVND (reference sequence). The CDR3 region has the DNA TGTGCCAGTAGTAAACTAGCGGGAGCTAGTGAGCAGTTCTTC. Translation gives CASSKLAGASEQFF. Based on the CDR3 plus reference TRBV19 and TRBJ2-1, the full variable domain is DGGITQSPKYLFRKEGQNVTLSCEQNLNHDAMYWYRQDPGQGLRLIYYSQIVNDFQKGDIAEGYSVSREKKESFPLTVTSAQKNPTAFYLCASSKLAGASEQFFGPGTRLTVL.

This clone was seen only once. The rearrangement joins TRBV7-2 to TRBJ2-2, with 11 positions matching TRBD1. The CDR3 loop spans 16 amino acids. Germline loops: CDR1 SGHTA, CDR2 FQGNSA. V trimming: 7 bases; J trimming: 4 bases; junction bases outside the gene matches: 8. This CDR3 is CASTRTGGEGTGELFF. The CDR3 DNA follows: TGTGCCAGCACCCGGACAGGGGGCGAGGGCACCGGGGAGCTGTTTTTT.

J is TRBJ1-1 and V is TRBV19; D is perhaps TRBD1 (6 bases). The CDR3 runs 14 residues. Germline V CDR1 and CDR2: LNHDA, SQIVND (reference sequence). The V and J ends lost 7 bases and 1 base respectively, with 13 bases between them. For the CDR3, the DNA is TGTGCCAGTACCGTGTGGGGACAGAACACTGAAGCTTTCTTT. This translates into CASTVWGQNTEAFF.

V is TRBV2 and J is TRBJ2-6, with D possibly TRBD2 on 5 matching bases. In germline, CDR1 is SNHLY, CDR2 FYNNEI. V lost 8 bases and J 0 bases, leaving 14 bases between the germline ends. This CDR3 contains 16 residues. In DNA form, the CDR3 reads TGTGCCAGCTCCCGGGATACCTTCTCTGGGGCCAACGTCCTGACTTTC. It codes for CASSRDTFSGANVLTF.

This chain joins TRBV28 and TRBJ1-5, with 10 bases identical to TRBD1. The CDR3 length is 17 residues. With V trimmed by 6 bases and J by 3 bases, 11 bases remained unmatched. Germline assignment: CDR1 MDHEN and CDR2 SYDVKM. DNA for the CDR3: TGTGCCAGCAGGCCGGGACAGGGGTTTGTCGCCAATCAGCCCCAGCATTTT. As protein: CASRPGQGFVANQPQHF.

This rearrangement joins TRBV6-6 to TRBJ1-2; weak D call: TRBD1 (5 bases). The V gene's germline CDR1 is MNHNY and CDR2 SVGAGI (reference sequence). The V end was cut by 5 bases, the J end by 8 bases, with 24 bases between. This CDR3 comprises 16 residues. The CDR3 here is CASSAWDRGSTGGYTF. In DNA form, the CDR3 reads TGTGCCAGCAGTGCCTGGGACCGAGGGTCGACGGGGGGCTACACCTTC.

The DNA of the CDR3 is TGCGCCAGCAGCTCCCTCGACAGGGTGAACGAGCAGTACTTC. This translates into CASSSLDRVNEQYF. V is TRBV5-1 and J is TRBJ2-7; TRBD1 aligns across 7 bases. V trimming: 3 bases; J trimming: 5 bases; junction bases outside the gene matches: 8. CDR1 is SGHRS, CDR2 YFSETQ, per germline. The CDR3 loop spans 14 amino acids.

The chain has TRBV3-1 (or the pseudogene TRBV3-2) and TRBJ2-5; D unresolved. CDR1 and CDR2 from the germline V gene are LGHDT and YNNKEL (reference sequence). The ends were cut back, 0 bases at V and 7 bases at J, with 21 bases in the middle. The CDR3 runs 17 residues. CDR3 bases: TGTGCCAGCAGCCAAGATCCTGTGAAACGCCCAAGTGGGACCCAGTACTTC. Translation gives CASSQDPVKRPSGTQYF.

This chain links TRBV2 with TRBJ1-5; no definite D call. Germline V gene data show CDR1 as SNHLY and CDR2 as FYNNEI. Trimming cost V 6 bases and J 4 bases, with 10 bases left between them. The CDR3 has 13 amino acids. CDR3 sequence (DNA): TGTGCCAGCAGGGGAGGGCCAAATCAGCCCCAGCATTTT. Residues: CASRGGPNQPQHF.

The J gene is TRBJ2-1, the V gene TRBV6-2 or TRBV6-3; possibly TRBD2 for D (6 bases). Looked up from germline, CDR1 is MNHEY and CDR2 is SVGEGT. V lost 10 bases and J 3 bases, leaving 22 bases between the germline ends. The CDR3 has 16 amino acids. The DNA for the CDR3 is TGTGCCACCCGCCCAGGGCTAGCGATAAACTACAATGAGCAGTTCTTC. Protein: CATRPGLAINYNEQFF.

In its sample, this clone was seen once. As DNA, the CDR3 is TGTGCCAGCAGTTTAGCTGAAGGTACCTACGAGCAGTACTTC. It yields the protein CASSLAEGTYEQYF. This rearrangement joins TRBV27 to TRBJ2-7; no clear D. V was trimmed by 2 bases and J by 2 bases, leaving 10 bases between them. The CDR3 extends over 14 amino acids. Germline CDR1 and CDR2: MNHEY and SMNVEV (reference sequence).

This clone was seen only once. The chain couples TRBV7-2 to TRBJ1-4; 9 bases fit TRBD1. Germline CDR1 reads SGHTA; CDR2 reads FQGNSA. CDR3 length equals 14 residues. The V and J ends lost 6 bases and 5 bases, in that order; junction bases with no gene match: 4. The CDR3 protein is CASRKQGANEKLFF. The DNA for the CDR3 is TGTGCCAGCAGAAAACAGGGGGCAAATGAAAAACTGTTTTTT.

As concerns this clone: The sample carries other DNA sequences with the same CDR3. The CDR3 region has the DNA TGTGCCAGCAGCTCACTAGCGGGAGGGCCCGAGACCCAGTACTTC. Translation: CASSSLAGGPETQYF. The V call is TRBV11-2, the J call TRBJ2-5; 13 nucleotides match TRBD2. The V and J ends lost 4 bases and 5 bases, in that order; junction bases with no gene match: 4. The CDR3 is made up of 15 amino acids. The germline gives CDR1 SGHAT, CDR2 FQNNGV.

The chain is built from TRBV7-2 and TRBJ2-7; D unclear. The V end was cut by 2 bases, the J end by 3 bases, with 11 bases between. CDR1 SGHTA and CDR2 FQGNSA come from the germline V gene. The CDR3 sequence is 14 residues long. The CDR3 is CASSLLTENYEQYF. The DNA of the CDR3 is TGTGCCAGCAGCTTATTGACTGAGAACTACGAGCAGTACTTC.

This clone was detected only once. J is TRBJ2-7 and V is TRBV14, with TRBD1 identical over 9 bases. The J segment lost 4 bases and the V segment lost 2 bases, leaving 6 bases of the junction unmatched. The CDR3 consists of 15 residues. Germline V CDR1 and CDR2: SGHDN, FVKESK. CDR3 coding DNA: TGTGCCAGCAGCCAAAGGGACAGGGCGAAGTACGAGCAGTACTTC. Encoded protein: CASSQRDRAKYEQYF.

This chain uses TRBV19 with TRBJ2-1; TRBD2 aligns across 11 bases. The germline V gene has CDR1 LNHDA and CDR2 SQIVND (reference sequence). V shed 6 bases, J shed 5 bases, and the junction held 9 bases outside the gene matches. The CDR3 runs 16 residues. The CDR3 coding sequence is TGTGCCAGTAGGCGGGGGGGTAGCGGGAGGGACAATGAGCAGTTCTTC. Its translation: CASRRGGSGRDNEQFF.

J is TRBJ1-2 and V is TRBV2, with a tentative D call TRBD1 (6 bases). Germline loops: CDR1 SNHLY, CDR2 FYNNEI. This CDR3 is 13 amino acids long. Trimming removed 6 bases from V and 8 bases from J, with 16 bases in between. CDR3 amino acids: CASRTGPSRGYTF. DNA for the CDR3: TGTGCCAGCAGGACAGGTCCCTCTAGGGGCTACACCTTC.

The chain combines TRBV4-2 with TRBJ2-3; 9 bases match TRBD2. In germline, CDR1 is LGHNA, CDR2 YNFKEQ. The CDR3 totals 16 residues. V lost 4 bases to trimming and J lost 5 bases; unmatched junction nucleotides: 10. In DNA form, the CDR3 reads TGTGCCAGCAGCCTGGAAGGCGGGAGGGCTGGAGATACGCAGTATTTT. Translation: CASSLEGGRAGDTQYF.

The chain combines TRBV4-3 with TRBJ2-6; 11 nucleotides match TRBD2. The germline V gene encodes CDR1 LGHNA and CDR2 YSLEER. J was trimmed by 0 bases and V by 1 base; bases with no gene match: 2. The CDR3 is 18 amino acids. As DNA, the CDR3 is TGCGCCAGCAGCCAAGCCCTAGCGGGAGGCTCTGGGGCCAACGTCCTGACTTTC. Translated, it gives CASSQALAGGSGANVLTF.

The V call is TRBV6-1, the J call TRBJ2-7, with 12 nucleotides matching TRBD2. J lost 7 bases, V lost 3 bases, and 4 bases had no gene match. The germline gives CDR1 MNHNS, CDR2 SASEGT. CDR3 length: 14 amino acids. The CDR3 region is CASSEIGLAGEQYF. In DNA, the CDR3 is TGTGCCAGCAGTGAGATCGGACTAGCGGGAGAGCAGTACTTC.

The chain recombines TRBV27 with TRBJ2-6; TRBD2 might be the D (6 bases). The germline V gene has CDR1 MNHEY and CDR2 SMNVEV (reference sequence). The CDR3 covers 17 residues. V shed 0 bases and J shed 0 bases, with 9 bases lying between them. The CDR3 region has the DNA TGTGCCAGCAGTTTATCGGCGGGACTCTCTGGGGCCAACGTCCTGACTTTC. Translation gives CASSLSAGLSGANVLTF.